These 19 T cell receptor beta chains came from one sample sequenced in a study of vaccination and CD4 T cells after COVID-19. The Oncomine TCR Beta short-read assay sequenced DNA from cultured CD4+ T cells. Each CDR3 protein gets one entry after TCRdb re-called the PCR reads with MiXCR. This sample has around 10,000 distinct CDR3 sequences, with roughly two fifths found just once. These receptors are not linked to any known antigen. The treatment here: 10-day PBMC culture with coronavirus spike peptide pools or control peptides (ViraFEST assay). Sample: CD4+ T cells from blood, cultured in vitro. These receptors were taken from a human donor who had recovered from COVID-19.

In its sample, this clonotype was seen a few times. This chain uses TRBV6-5 with TRBJ2-1, with 15 bases matching TRBD2. This CDR3 spans 18 amino acids. Trimming removed 4 bases from V and 1 base from J; junction bases left unmatched: 5. Germline assignment: CDR1 MNHEY and CDR2 SVGAGI. CDR3 sequence: CASSSGLAGGDSYNEQFF. Here the CDR3 DNA reads TGTGCCAGCAGTTCCGGACTAGCGGGAGGGGATTCCTACAATGAGCAGTTCTTC.

The table lists this clonotype with a few counts. The V gene is TRBV20-1, the J gene TRBJ2-3; D might be TRBD1 or TRBD2, each matching 5 bases. The CDR3 covers 12 residues. From germline, CDR1 is DFQATT and CDR2 SNEGSKA (reference sequence). V was shortened by 3 bases and J by 1 base, with 5 bases between the two germline ends. CDR3 nucleotides: TGCAGTGCTAGGGGGGGCACAGATACGCAGTATTTT. Translated, it gives CSARGGTDTQYF.

This clonotype was counted between two and nine times. This chain uses TRBV19 with TRBJ2-4; a possible D gene is TRBD1 (5 bases). This CDR3 is built from 15 residues. Trimming cost V 7 bases and J 5 bases, with 18 bases left between them. CDR1 and CDR2 from the germline V gene are LNHDA and SQIVND (reference sequence). The chain's CDR3 is CASKGGNMGQNIQYF. CDR3 nucleotide sequence: TGTGCCAGTAAGGGTGGTAACATGGGGCAAAACATTCAGTACTTC.

This clonotype has just a few counts. V gene TRBV7-2 combines with J gene TRBJ1-4; 7 nucleotides agree with TRBD1. CDR1 and CDR2 (germline): SGHTA, FQGNSA. V shed 3 bases, J shed 6 bases, and the junction held 4 bases outside the gene matches. The CDR3 extends over 14 amino acids. The CDR3 DNA follows: TGTGCCAGCAGCTTTGACAGGGTGGATGAAAAACTGTTTTTT. Amino acid sequence: CASSFDRVDEKLFF.

The table lists this clonotype with a count of one. V is TRBV11-2 and J is TRBJ1-3; D is ambiguous. V was clipped by 1 base and J by 0 bases, with 4 bases between them. This CDR3 contains 14 residues. Per the germline V gene, CDR1 is SGHAT and CDR2 is FQNNGV. CDR3 amino acids: CASSLGSSGNTIYF. CDR3 nucleotides: TGTGCCAGCAGCTTAGGGTCCTCTGGAAACACCATATATTTT.

This clonotype was detected only a few times. The J gene is TRBJ1-2, the V gene TRBV20-1, with D hard to call. Germline V gives CDR1 DFQATT, CDR2 SNEGSKA (reference sequence). The CDR3 loop spans 13 amino acids. V lost 8 bases and J lost 4, with 17 bases in between. The CDR3, as DNA: TGCAGTCCCGCCAGACGGATGCTCTATGGCTACACCTTC. As protein: CSPARRMLYGYTF.

The chain employs TRBV19 and TRBJ2-7; TRBD2 matches at 8 bases. The V segment lost 5 bases and the J segment 9 bases; nucleotides outside the gene matches: 12. This CDR3 is built from 14 residues. CDR1 and CDR2 (germline): LNHDA, SQIVND (reference sequence). CDR3 DNA: TGTGCCAGTAGTGCTCCGGGACCCCGGGAGGGGCAGTACTTC. This translates into CASSAPGPREGQYF.

The CDR3 spells CSVATTSTLRAKNIQYF. The CDR3 bases are TGCAGTGTGGCCACCACTTCCACCTTGAGAGCCAAAAACATTCAGTACTTC. This chain links TRBV20-1 with TRBJ2-4; unclear D gene. This CDR3 spans 17 amino acids. Trimming shortened V by 7 bases and J by 0 bases, and 22 bases separated the two germline ends. Germline V gene sequence: CDR1 DFQATT, CDR2 SNEGSKA (reference sequence).

This rearrangement joins TRBV7-2 to TRBJ2-5; 7 nucleotides align to TRBD1. The CDR3 runs to 14 residues. V lost 4 bases and J lost 2; bases outside the gene matches: 4. CDR1 is SGHTA, CDR2 FQGNSA, per germline. CDR3 loop: CASSYDRVQETQYF. The CDR3 DNA reads as TGTGCCAGCAGCTATGACAGGGTTCAAGAGACCCAGTACTTC. The full variable domain, with the rest looked up from reference TRBV7-2 and TRBJ2-5, is GAGVSQSPSNKVTEKGKDVELRCDPISGHTALYWYRQSLGQGLEFLIYFQGNSAPDKSGLPSDRFSAERTGGSVSTLTIQRTQQEDSAVYLCASSYDRVQETQYFGPGTRLLVL.

The V gene is TRBV7-9, the J gene TRBJ2-3; D gene ambiguous. Between the trimmed V and J ends, which lost 6 bases and 2 bases, there was a span of 12 bases. CDR3 length: 14 residues. Germline V gene sequence: CDR1 SEHNR, CDR2 FQNEAQ (reference sequence). This CDR3 is CASSEGYSTDTQYF. In DNA, the CDR3 is TGTGCCAGCAGTGAAGGATACTCCACAGATACGCAGTATTTT.

The sample holds a few counts of this clonotype. This chain links TRBV5-4 with TRBJ2-7; D may match TRBD1 or TRBD2 (5 bases each). Trimming cost V 4 bases and J 6 bases, with 20 bases left between them. CDR1 is SGHNT and CDR2 is YYREEE in the germline V gene (reference sequence). The CDR3 length is 15 residues. In DNA, the CDR3 is TGTGCCAGCAGCCATGGGACCGCCTCGAGGGGCGAGCAGTACTTC. This codes for CASSHGTASRGEQYF.

This clonotype was observed a single time. This sequence joins TRBV4-3 and TRBJ2-6; unclear D gene. V was pared by 0 bases and J by 0 bases, with 6 bases between. This CDR3 is built from 16 residues. Germline CDR1 and CDR2: LGHNA and YSLEER. The CDR3: CASSQESSSGANVLTF. The CDR3 DNA sequence: TGCGCCAGCAGCCAAGAAAGCAGCTCTGGGGCCAACGTCCTGACTTTC.

V and J are TRBV6-2 or TRBV6-3 and TRBJ2-7, with a tentative D call TRBD1 (5 bases). Trimming pared 10 bases from V and 3 bases from J, leaving 10 bases between. The germline gives CDR1 MNHEY, CDR2 SVGEGT. The length of the CDR3 is 11 residues. The CDR3 sequence: CANLQGYEQYF. CDR3 sequence (DNA): TGTGCCAACCTGCAGGGCTACGAGCAGTACTTC.

The chain employs TRBV12-3 or TRBV12-4 and TRBJ1-2; 9 bases are shared with TRBD1. This CDR3 region has 13 residues. Unmatched junction bases numbered 5, after V lost 3 bases and J lost 9 bases. The CDR3: CASSFDTGGRYTF. The CDR3 bases are TGTGCCAGCAGTTTTGATACAGGGGGCCGCTACACCTTC.

This clonotype was observed a few times. The rearrangement uses TRBV19 and TRBJ1-2; D is ambiguous. Germline V gives CDR1 LNHDA, CDR2 SQIVND (reference sequence). V dropped 5 bases and J dropped 8 bases, with 21 bases sitting between them. The CDR3 is 15 residues long. In DNA form, the CDR3 reads TGTGCCAGTAGTCCTCTACGGGCCCCGACGCGGGGCTACACCTTC. It specifies CASSPLRAPTRGYTF.

This clonotype was observed a handful of times. The gene calls are TRBV7-9 and TRBJ2-7; 8 nucleotides match TRBD2. From germline, CDR1 is SEHNR and CDR2 FQNEAQ (reference sequence). The CDR3 sequence is 14 residues long. The junction had 8 bases not matched to a gene; V was cut back by 5 bases and J by 5 bases. The chain's CDR3 is CASSPMQGLDEQYF. CDR3 bases: TGTGCCAGCAGCCCTATGCAGGGACTAGACGAGCAGTACTTC.

This chain uses TRBV9 with TRBJ1-2; D unresolved. The germline V gene has CDR1 SGDLS and CDR2 YYNGEE. Trimming shortened V by 1 base and J by 8 bases, and 12 bases separated the two germline ends. The CDR3 extends over 13 amino acids. The CDR3 DNA is TGTGCCAGCAGCGTATCCGACGGAGTCGGCTACACCTTC. It is translated as CASSVSDGVGYTF.

This clonotype was seen only a few times. CDR3 coding DNA: TGCAGTGCTCAACCCTCCGGGACAGGGGGCTACGAGCAGTACTTC. Protein product: CSAQPSGTGGYEQYF. The J gene is TRBJ2-7, the V gene TRBV20-1, with 11 bases matching TRBD1. V shed 5 bases, J shed 3 bases, and the junction held 9 bases outside the gene matches. Germline assignment: CDR1 DFQATT and CDR2 SNEGSKA (reference sequence). The CDR3 has 15 residues.

The genes are TRBV24-1 and TRBJ1-1; 8 positions agree with TRBD1. V trimming: 10 bases; J trimming: 0 bases; junction bases outside the gene matches: 6. Looked up from germline, CDR1 is KGHDR and CDR2 is SFDVKD. This CDR3 has 14 residues. Written as DNA, the CDR3 is TGTGCCACTAGGGCAGGGGGCGTGAACACTGAAGCTTTCTTT. This codes for CATRAGGVNTEAFF.